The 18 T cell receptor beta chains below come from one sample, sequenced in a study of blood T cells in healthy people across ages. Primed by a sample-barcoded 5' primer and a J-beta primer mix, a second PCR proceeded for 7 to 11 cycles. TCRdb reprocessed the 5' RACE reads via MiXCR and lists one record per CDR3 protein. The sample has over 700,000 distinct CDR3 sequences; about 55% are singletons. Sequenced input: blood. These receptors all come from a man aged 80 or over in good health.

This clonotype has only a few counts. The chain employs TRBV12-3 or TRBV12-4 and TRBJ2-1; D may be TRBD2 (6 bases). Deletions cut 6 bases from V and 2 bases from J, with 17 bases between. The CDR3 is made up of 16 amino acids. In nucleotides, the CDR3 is TGTGCCAGCAGCCTGTCCTCCGGGAGTCCCTACAATGAGCAGTTCTTC. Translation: CASSLSSGSPYNEQFF.

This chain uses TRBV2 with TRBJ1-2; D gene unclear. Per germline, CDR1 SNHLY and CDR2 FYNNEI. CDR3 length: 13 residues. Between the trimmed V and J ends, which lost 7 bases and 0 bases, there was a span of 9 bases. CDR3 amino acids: CASNQQPNYGYTF. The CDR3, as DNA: TGTGCCAGCAATCAACAACCTAACTATGGCTACACCTTC.

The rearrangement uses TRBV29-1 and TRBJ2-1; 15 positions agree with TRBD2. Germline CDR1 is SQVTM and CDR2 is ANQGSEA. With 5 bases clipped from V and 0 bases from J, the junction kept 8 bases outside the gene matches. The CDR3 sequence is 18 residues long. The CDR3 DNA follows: TGCAGCGTTCCTGGCGGGGGACTAGCGGGAGGCTCCTACAATGAGCAGTTCTTC. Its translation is CSVPGGGLAGGSYNEQFF.

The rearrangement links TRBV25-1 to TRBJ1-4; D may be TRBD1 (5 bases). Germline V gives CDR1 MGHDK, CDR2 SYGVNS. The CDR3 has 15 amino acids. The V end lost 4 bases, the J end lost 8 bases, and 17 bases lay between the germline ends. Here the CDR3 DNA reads TGTGCCAGCAGTGCGTTTGAGGGAGGGGCGGAAAAACTGTTTTTT. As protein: CASSAFEGGAEKLFF.

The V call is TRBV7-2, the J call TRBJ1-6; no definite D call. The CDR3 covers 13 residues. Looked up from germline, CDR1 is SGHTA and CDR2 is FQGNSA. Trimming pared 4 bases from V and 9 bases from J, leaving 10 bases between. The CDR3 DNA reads TGTGCCAGCAGCTCCGACCGAACTTCACCCCTCCACTTT. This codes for CASSSDRTSPLHF.

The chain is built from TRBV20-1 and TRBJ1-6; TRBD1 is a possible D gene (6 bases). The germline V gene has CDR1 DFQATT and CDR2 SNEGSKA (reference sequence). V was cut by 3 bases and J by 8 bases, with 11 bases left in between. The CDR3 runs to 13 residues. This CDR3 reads CSARLDSYSPLHF. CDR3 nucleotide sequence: TGCAGTGCTAGGTTGGACAGCTATTCACCCCTCCACTTT.

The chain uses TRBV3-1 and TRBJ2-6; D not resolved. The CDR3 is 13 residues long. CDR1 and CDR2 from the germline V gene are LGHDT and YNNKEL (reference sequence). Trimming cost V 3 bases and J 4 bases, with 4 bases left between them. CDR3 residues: CASSQSGANVLTF. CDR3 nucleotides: TGTGCCAGCAGCCAGTCCGGGGCCAACGTCCTGACTTTC.

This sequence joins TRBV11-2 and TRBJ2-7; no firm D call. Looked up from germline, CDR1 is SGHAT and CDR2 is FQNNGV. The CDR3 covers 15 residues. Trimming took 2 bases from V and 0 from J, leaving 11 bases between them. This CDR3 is CASSLSADSSYEQYF. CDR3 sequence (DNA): TGTGCCAGCAGCTTAAGTGCCGATAGCTCCTACGAGCAGTACTTC.

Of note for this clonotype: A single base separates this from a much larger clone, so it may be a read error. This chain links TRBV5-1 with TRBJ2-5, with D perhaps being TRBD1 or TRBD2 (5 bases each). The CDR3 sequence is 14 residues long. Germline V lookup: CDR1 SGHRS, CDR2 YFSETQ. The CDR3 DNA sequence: TGCGCCAGCAGCTTGAGGGGATTCGGGGAGACCCGGTACTTC. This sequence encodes CASSLRGFGETRYF.

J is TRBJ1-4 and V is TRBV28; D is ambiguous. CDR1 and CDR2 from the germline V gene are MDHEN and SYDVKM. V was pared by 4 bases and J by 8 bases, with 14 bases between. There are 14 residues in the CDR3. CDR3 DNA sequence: TGTGCCAGCAGTTCTCAACGGTGGAGAGAAAAACTGTTTTTT. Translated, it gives CASSSQRWREKLFF.

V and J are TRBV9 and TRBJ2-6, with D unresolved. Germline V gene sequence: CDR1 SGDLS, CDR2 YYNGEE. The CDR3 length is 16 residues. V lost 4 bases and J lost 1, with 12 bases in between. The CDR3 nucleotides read TGTGCCAGCAGCCCCCGTTTGGGATCTGGGGCCAACGTCCTGACTTTC. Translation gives CASSPRLGSGANVLTF.

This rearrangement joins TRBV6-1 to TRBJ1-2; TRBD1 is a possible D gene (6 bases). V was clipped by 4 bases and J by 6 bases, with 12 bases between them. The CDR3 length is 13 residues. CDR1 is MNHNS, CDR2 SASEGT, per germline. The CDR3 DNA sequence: TGTGCCAGCAGTGCCGTACAGGGAAATGGCTACACCTTC. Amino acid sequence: CASSAVQGNGYTF.

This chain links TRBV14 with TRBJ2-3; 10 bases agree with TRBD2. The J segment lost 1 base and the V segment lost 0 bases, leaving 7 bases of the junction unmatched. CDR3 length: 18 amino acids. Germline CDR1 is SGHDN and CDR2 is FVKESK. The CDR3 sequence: CASSQDTRTSGRTDTQYF. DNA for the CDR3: TGTGCCAGCAGCCAAGATACGAGGACTAGCGGCCGCACAGATACGCAGTATTTT. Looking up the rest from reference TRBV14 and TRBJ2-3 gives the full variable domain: EAGVTQFPSHSVIEKGQTVTLRCDPISGHDNLYWYRRVMGKEIKFLLHFVKESKQDESGMPNNRFLAERTGGTYSTLKVQPAELEDSGVYFCASSQDTRTSGRTDTQYFGPGTRLTVL.

The CDR3 region has the DNA TGTGCCATCAGTGAGTCGATCTTACCGGGGCAGTACTTC. It translates to CAISESILPGQYF. The chain employs TRBV10-3 and TRBJ2-7; D is unresolved. The germline V gene has CDR1 ENHRY and CDR2 SYGVKD. There are 13 residues in the CDR3. The V end was cut by 0 bases, the J end by 9 bases, with 12 bases between.

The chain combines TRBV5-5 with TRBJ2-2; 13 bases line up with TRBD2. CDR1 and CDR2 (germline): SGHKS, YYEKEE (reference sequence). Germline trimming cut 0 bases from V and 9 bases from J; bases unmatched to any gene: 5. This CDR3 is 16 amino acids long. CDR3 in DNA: TGTGCCAGCAGCTTGGGACTAGCGGGAGGACCCCGGGAGCTGTTTTTT. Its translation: CASSLGLAGGPRELFF.

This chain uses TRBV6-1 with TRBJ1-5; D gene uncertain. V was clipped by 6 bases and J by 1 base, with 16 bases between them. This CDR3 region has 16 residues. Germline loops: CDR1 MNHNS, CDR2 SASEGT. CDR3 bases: TGTGCCAGCAGCATAGACCGGACCGCAAGCAATCAGCCCCAGCATTTT. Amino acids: CASSIDRTASNQPQHF.

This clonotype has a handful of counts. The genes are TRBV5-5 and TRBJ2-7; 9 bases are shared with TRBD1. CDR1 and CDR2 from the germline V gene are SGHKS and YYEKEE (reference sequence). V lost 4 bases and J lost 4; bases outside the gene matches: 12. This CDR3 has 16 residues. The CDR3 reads CASSRGRTGVGYEQYF. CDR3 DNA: TGTGCCAGCAGCCGAGGGCGGACAGGGGTCGGGTACGAGCAGTACTTC.

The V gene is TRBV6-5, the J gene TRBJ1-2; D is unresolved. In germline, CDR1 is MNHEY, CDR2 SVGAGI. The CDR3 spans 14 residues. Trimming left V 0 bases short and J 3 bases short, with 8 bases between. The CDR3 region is CASSYSGGDYGYTF. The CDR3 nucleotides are TGTGCCAGCAGTTACTCCGGCGGAGACTATGGCTACACCTTC.